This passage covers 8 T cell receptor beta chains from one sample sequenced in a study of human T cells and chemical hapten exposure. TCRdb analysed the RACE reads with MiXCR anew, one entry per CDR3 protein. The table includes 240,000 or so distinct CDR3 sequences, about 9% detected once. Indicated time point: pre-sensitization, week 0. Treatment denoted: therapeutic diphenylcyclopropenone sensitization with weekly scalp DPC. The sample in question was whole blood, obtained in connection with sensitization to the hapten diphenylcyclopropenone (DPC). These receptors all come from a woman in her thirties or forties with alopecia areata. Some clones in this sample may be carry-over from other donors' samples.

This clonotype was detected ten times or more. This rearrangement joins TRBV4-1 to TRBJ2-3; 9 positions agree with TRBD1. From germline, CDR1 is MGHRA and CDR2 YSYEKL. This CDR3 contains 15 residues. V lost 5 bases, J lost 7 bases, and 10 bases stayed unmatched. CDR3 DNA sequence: TGCGCCAGCAGCAGCCTACAGGGGGCAGGTAATACGCAGTATTTT. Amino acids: CASSSLQGAGNTQYF.

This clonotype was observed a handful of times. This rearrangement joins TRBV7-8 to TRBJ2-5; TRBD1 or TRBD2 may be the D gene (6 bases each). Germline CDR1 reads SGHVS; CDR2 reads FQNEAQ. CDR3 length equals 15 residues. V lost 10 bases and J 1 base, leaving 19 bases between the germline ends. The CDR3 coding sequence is TGTGCCACCGGAGGGGGGTTGCCCCTCCAAGAGACCCAGTACTTC. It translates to CATGGGLPLQETQYF.

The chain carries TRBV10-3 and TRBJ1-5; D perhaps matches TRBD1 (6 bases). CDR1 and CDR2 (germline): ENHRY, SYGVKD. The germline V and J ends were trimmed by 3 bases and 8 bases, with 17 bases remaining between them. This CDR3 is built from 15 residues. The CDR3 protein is CAISDWGGADKPQHF. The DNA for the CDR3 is TGTGCCATCAGTGATTGGGGGGGCGCGGACAAGCCCCAGCATTTT.

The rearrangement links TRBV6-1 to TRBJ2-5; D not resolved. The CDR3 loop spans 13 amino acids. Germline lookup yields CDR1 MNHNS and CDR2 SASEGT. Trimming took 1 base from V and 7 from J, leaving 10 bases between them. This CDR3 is CASSEGERGTQYF. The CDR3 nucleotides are TGTGCCAGCAGTGAAGGGGAACGAGGGACCCAGTACTTC.

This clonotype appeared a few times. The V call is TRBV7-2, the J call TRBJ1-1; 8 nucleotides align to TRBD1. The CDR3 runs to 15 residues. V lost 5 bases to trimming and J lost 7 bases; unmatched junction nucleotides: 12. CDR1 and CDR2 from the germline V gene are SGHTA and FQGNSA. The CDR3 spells CASSGRTGIRNEAFF. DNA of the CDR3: TGTGCCAGCAGCGGAAGGACAGGGATTAGAAATGAAGCTTTCTTT.

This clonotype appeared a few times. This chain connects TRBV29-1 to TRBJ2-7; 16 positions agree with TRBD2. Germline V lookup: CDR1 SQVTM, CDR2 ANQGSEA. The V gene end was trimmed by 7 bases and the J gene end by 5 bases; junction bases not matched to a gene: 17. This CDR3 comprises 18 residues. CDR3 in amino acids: CSAAGTSGRAASANEQYF. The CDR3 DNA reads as TGCAGCGCCGCCGGGACTAGCGGGAGGGCCGCTTCTGCCAACGAGCAGTACTTC.

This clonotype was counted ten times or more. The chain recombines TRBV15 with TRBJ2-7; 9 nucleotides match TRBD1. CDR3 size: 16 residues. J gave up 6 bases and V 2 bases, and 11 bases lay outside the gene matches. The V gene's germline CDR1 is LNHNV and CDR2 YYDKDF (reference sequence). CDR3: CATSRNTGTGWFEQYF. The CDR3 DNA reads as TGTGCCACCAGCAGAAACACCGGGACAGGGTGGTTCGAGCAGTACTTC. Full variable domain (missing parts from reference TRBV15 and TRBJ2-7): DAMVIQNPRYQVTQFGKPVTLSCSQTLNHNVMYWYQQKSSQAPKLLFHYYDKDFNNEADTPDNFQSRRPNTSFCFLDIRSPGLGDTAMYLCATSRNTGTGWFEQYFGPGTRLTVT.

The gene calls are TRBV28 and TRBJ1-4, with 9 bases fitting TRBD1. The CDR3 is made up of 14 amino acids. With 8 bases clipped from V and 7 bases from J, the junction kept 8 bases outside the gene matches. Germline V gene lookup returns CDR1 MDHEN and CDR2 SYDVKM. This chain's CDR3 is CASGKQGAVEKLFF. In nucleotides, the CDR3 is TGTGCCAGCGGGAAACAGGGGGCAGTTGAAAAACTGTTTTTT. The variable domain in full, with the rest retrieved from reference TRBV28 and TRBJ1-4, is DVKVTQSSRYLVKRTGEKVFLECVQDMDHENMFWYRQDPGLGLRLIYFSYDVKMKEKGDIPEGYSVSREKKERFSLILESASTNQTSMYLCASGKQGAVEKLFFGSGTQLSVL.